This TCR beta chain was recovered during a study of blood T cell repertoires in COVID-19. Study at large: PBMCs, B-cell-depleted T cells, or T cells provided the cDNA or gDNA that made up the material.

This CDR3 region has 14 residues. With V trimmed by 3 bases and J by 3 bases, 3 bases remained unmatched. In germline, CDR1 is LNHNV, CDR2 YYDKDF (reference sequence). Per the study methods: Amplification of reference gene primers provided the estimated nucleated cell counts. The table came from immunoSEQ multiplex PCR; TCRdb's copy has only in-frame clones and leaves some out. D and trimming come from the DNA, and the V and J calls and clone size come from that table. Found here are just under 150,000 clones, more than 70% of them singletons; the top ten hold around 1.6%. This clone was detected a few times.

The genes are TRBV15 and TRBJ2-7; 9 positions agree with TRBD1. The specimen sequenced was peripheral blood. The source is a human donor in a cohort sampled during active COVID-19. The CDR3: CATSRDRGVYEQYF. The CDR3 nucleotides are TGTGCCACCAGCAGGGACAGGGGTGTCTACGAGCAGTACTTC.